A selection of T cell receptor beta chains follows, all from one sample in a study of control samples from healthy donors and cancer patients. The table came from immunoSEQ multiplex PCR; TCRdb's copy has only in-frame clones and leaves some out. The sample includes just over 30,000 clones, approximately 94% of them seen just once. Sample: blood. The source is a man aged 55 to 69 in good health. Each CDR3 is given with its conserved first and last residue. Each record gives: clone size, J gene, V gene, D gene, CDR3 DNA, CDR3 protein. A D gene is named only where the DNA matches it firmly. Size tells how often a clone was seen (once, few, many) or the class of an expanded clone, and some rows leave it out.

abundance: -; j_gene: TRBJ2-2; v_gene: TRBV27; d_gene: -; CDR3nt: TGTGCCAGCAGTTTAAGCCCGGGGGCGAACACCGGGGAGCTGTTTTTT; CDR3aa: CASSLSPGANTGELFF
abundance: -; j_gene: TRBJ1-3; v_gene: TRBV7-9; d_gene: -; CDR3nt: TGTGCCAGCAGCTCTGAAGGGCTCCTCTCTGGAAACACCATATATTTT; CDR3aa: CASSSEGLLSGNTIYF
abundance: -; j_gene: TRBJ2-5; v_gene: TRBV19; d_gene: -; CDR3nt: TGTGCCAGTAGTATAGGACTAGTCCGGGAGACCCAGTACTTC; CDR3aa: CASSIGLVRETQYF
abundance: once; j_gene: TRBJ1-6; v_gene: TRBV3-1/TRBV3-2; d_gene: -; CDR3nt: TGTGCCAGCAGCCAGGCCGGGGCACCCCTCCACTTT; CDR3aa: CASSQAGAPLHF
abundance: -; j_gene: TRBJ2-7; v_gene: TRBV18; d_gene: TRBD1; CDR3nt: TGTGCCAGCTCACCTACGGGGACAGGGGTAAGGTACGAGCAGTACTTC; CDR3aa: CASSPTGTGVRYEQYF
abundance: -; j_gene: TRBJ1-6; v_gene: TRBV19; d_gene: -; CDR3nt: TGTGCCAGTAGTACGACTGACATCTCCTATAATTCACCCCTCCACTTT; CDR3aa: CASSTTDISYNSPLHF
abundance: -; j_gene: TRBJ2-3; v_gene: TRBV9; d_gene: TRBD2; CDR3nt: TGTGCCAGCAGCGTAGGTAGCGGGGGAAATACTGGCACAGATACGCAGTATTTT; CDR3aa: CASSVGSGGNTGTDTQYF
abundance: -; j_gene: TRBJ1-2; v_gene: TRBV7-8; d_gene: -; CDR3nt: TGTGCCAGCAGCTTAGGAGATGGCTACACCTTC; CDR3aa: CASSLGDGYTF
abundance: once; j_gene: TRBJ2-3; v_gene: TRBV6-5; d_gene: -; CDR3nt: TGTGCCAGCAGTTACGGGGGTGGGTATCCAGATACGCAGTATTTT; CDR3aa: CASSYGGGYPDTQYF
abundance: -; j_gene: TRBJ1-3; v_gene: TRBV28; d_gene: -; CDR3nt: TGTGCCAGCAGTTTAAGGCAGTTCTTCTCTGGAAACACCATATATTTT; CDR3aa: CASSLRQFFSGNTIYF
abundance: once; j_gene: TRBJ1-4; v_gene: TRBV7-6; d_gene: TRBD1; CDR3nt: TGTGCCAGCAGCTTAGGGACAGGCGTTAGCGAAAAACTGTTTTTT; CDR3aa: CASSLGTGVSEKLFF
abundance: -; j_gene: TRBJ2-7; v_gene: TRBV28; d_gene: TRBD1; CDR3nt: TGTGCCAGCAGTCAGCCGGGACAGGGAACGTACGAGCAGTACTTC; CDR3aa: CASSQPGQGTYEQYF
abundance: -; j_gene: TRBJ2-5; v_gene: TRBV7-2; d_gene: -; CDR3nt: TGTGCCAGCAGCTTTTATGGGCAGGGTGAGACCCAGTACTTC; CDR3aa: CASSFYGQGETQYF
abundance: -; j_gene: TRBJ1-1; v_gene: TRBV6-5; d_gene: -; CDR3nt: TGTGCCAGCAGTTACTCGAGAGGGAAGCCTGAAGCTTTCTTT; CDR3aa: CASSYSRGKPEAFF
abundance: -; j_gene: TRBJ2-5; v_gene: TRBV24-1; d_gene: TRBD1; CDR3nt: TGTGCCACCAGTGACCCCGGGACAGGGCACGAGACCCAGTACTTC; CDR3aa: CATSDPGTGHETQYF
abundance: -; j_gene: TRBJ2-3; v_gene: TRBV3-1/TRBV3-2; d_gene: TRBD1; CDR3nt: TGTGCCAGCAGCCAACGAAAGGGGACAGGGGGCGAGACAGATACGCAGTATTTT; CDR3aa: CASSQRKGTGGETDTQYF
abundance: -; j_gene: TRBJ1-5; v_gene: TRBV6-6; d_gene: -; CDR3nt: TGTGCCAGCAGACCGGGCCTTTCTGGGTCTCAGCCCCAGCATTTT; CDR3aa: CASRPGLSGSQPQHF
abundance: once; j_gene: TRBJ1-4; v_gene: TRBV5-5; d_gene: -; CDR3nt: TGTGCCAGCAGCTTGGGACAGCTTAATGAAAAACTGTTTTTT; CDR3aa: CASSLGQLNEKLFF
abundance: -; j_gene: TRBJ1-6; v_gene: TRBV27; d_gene: -; CDR3nt: TGTGCCAGCAACTTGGGGACCTATAATTCACCCCTCCACTTT; CDR3aa: CASNLGTYNSPLHF
abundance: -; j_gene: TRBJ2-1; v_gene: TRBV7-8; d_gene: TRBD2; CDR3nt: TGTGCCAGCAGCTTCCTAGCGGGGGATGAGCAGTTCTTC; CDR3aa: CASSFLAGDEQFF
abundance: -; j_gene: TRBJ1-2; v_gene: TRBV6-5; d_gene: TRBD1; CDR3nt: TGTGCCAGCAGCCGGGACAGGGCCTCTAACTATGGCTACACCTTC; CDR3aa: CASSRDRASNYGYTF
abundance: -; j_gene: TRBJ1-2; v_gene: TRBV2; d_gene: -; CDR3nt: TGTGCCAGCAGTCTCGGGGTACCCATCGATGGCTACACCTTC; CDR3aa: CASSLGVPIDGYTF